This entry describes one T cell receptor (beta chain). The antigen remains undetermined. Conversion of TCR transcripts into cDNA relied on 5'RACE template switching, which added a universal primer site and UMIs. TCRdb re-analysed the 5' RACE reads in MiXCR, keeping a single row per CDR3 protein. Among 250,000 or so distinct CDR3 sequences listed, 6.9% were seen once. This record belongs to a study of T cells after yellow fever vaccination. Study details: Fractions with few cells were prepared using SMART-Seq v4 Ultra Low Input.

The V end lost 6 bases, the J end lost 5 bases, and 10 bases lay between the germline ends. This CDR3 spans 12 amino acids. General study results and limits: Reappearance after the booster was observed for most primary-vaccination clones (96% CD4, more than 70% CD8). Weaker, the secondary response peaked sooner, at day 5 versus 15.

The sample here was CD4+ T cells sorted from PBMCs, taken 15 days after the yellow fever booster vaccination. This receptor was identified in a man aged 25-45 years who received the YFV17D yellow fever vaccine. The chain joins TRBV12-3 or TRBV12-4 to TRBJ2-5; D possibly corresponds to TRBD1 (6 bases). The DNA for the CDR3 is TGTGCCAGCAGGAGGGGGTTTGAGACCCAGTACTTC. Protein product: CASRRGFETQYF.